This T cell receptor beta chain was identified in a study of human T cells and chemical hapten exposure. Study overall: Sensitization used 2% DPC on about 2 cm by about 2 cm upper inner arm skin. Per-sample TCR yields varied mainly from small pooled library volume differences. Weekly scalp doses of diphenylcyclopropenone were given to patients during the roughly 25-week study.

Germline V lookup: CDR1 SQVTM, CDR2 ANQGSEA. The CDR3 extends over 12 amino acids. Trimming cost V 6 bases and J 2 bases, with 7 bases left between them. The sample's time point: pre-sensitization, week 0. Treatment meaning: therapeutic diphenylcyclopropenone sensitization with weekly scalp DPC. Study-wide findings and caveats: PT1 expanded TCR numbers rose with patch test score.

Of note for this clonotype: Its target is not known.

In TCRdb, the RACE reads were re-called with MiXCR into one record per CDR3 protein. The data show about 120,000 distinct CDR3 sequences, about 14% seen once. The gene calls are TRBV29-1 and TRBJ2-2; no reliable D call. The clonotype originates from a woman between 18 and 29 years old with alopecia areata. Some clones in this sample may be carry-over from other donors' samples. Sequencing was performed on whole blood, taken in connection with sensitization to the hapten diphenylcyclopropenone (DPC). CDR3 amino acids: CSVEINTGELFF. The CDR3 coding sequence is TGCAGCGTGGAAATTAACACCGGGGAGCTGTTTTTT.